This T cell receptor beta chain comes out of a study of blood T cell repertoires in COVID-19 (dated by TCRdb to the early 2020s). General notes on the study: The collaborator samples originated in the United States, Italy and Spain and spanned the acute and convalescent phases of COVID-19. A de-identified subject ID, COVID-19 status, age in years and sex were almost always included in the sample metadata. Where available, HLA class I and class II types were obtained from metadata supplied by the sample provider rather than from assay-based typing. The repertoires were made available in a free public database intended to serve as a resource for research on the immune response to SARS-CoV-2. The samples were drawn from two sources: the first 160 participants of the ongoing ImmuneRACE study, and 950 to 1,500 subjects contributed by 6 global collaborators. Deeply sampled blood TCRbeta repertoires from subjects exposed to, actively infected with, or recovered from COVID-19 were included in the dataset. The material from the prospective study consisted of cDNA or gDNA derived from T cells, B-cell-depleted T cells, or PBMCs.

Points on this clone: Its antigen remains unidentified. No per-base quality is available; no much larger clone lies one base away.

A second Seattle source provided samples from volunteer blood donors who had recovered from COVID-19. Each collaborating institution followed its own protocols to collect whole blood in K2EDTA tubes. Collaborator samples were shipped for TCRbeta analysis as frozen whole blood, isolated PBMCs, or DNA extracted from either sample type. Study-level results and caveats: How much clinical and demographic metadata was included differed by source and by participant, and the metadata was provided uncurated.

TCRbeta CDR3 regions were amplified from genomic DNA by means of the immunoSEQ Assay, a bias-controlled multiplex PCR. Processing in the source paper ran as follows. The number of nucleated cells in each sample was estimated from the amplification of reference gene primers within the assay. Sequence reads were collapsed and filtered to measure the absolute abundance of every unique TCRbeta CDR3 rearrangement. For each sample, productive Simpson clonality was calculated as the square root of Simpson's diversity index across productive rearrangements. TCRdb took over this immuneACCESS table, retaining in-frame rearrangements with V and J assigned. Such tables are incomplete; in checked studies, under half of the missing clones stem from an unresolved V gene, and the remainder is unexplained. That table furnishes V, J and clone size, whereas the DNA furnished D and trimming. This sample is represented by under 300,000 clones; around 84% of them were singletons. The ten largest clones capture around 2.5% of the sample.

Sequencing used peripheral blood. The TCR sequence derives from a man in his forties or fifties who had recovered from COVID-19.

The CDR3 protein is CASSRGTSGISHEQFF. The DNA sequence reads TGTGCCAGCAGCAGGGGGACTAGCGGGATTTCACATGAGCAGTTCTTC. This chain joins TRBV9 to TRBJ2-1; 13 central nucleotides agree with TRBD2. The CDR3 spans 16 residues, from the cysteine through the phenylalanine. Only the CDR3 DNA stays, 48 bases, in frame from base 1. Ends trimmed: V by 4 bases, J by 8 bases; bases unmatched to a gene: 9. According to the germline V gene, CDR1 reads SGDLS and CDR2 reads YYNGEE.